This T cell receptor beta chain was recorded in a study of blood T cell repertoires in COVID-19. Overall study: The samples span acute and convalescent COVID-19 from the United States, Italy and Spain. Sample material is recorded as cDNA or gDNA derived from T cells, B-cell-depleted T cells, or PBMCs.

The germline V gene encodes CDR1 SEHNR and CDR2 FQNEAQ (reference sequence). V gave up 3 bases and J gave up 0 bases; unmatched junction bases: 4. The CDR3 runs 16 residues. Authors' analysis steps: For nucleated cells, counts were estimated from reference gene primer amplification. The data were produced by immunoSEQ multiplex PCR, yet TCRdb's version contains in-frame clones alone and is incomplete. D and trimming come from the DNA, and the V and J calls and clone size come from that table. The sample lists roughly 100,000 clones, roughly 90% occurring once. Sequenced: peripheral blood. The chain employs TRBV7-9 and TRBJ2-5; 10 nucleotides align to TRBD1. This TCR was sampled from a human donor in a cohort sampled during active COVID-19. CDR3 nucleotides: TGTGCCAGCAGCTTGCCCGGGACAGGGGACCAAGAGACCCAGTACTTC. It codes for CASSLPGTGDQETQYF.